This T cell receptor beta chain was sequenced during a study of CD8 T cells in Susac syndrome. An input of about 0.45 to 1 ug of RNA was subjected to reverse transcription using random hexamers. A multiplex approach, immunoSEQ multiplex PCR, amplified TCR beta CDR3 across 54 Vbeta and 13 Jbeta. TCRdb called the immunoSEQ multiplex PCR reads again in MiXCR, with one record for every CDR3 protein. The sample lists some 180,000 distinct CDR3 sequences; about 95% were seen once. Trimming removed 2 bases at V and 4 bases at J, with 8 bases between. The CDR3 runs to 12 residues. Per germline, CDR1 GTSNPN and CDR2 SVGIG (reference sequence). From blood CD8+ and CD4+ T cells, TCR beta sequences were generated. Negative isolation yielded CD4+ and CD8+ T cells, and FACS enriched TEMRA cells.

The V and J genes are TRBV30 and TRBJ1-2; no firm D call. Input material: CD4+ T cells from PBMCs. This TCR was sampled from a human donor in good health. The CDR3 sequence: CAWSRRSYGYTF. The CDR3, as DNA: TGTGCCTGGAGTAGGAGGAGCTATGGCTACACCTTC.